This T cell receptor (beta chain) was profiled in a study of blood T cells in healthy people across ages. The ends were cut back, 3 bases at V and 3 bases at J, with 15 bases in the middle. The germline V gene has CDR1 SGHTA and CDR2 FQGNSA. The CDR3 totals 15 residues. For every donor, a draw yielded around 10 milliliters of peripheral blood. Using a J-beta primer mix together with a sample-barcoded 5' primer, a second PCR was run for about 7 to 12 cycles. Every cDNA molecule carried a tag from a template-switch adaptor bearing 12 random nucleotides. In TCRdb, the 5' RACE reads were re-called with MiXCR into one record per CDR3 protein. The data show 700,000 or so distinct CDR3 sequences, approximately 40% seen once. For this clonotype: Its antigen is not identified.

General study findings and limits: Observed TCR beta diversity per million T cells went down as age went up. This fall followed a roughly linear course with age. Donors of long life had a larger count of naive CD4+ cells and greater diversity than aged donors.

Material for sequencing was blood. This rearrangement joins TRBV7-2 to TRBJ2-7, with D possibly TRBD2 on 7 matching bases. This receptor was identified in a man aged 80 or over in good health. CDR3 amino acids: CASSLGGQQNYEQYF. Here the CDR3 DNA reads TGTGCCAGCAGCTTGGGGGGGCAGCAGAACTACGAGCAGTACTTC.